This passage covers 27 T cell receptor beta chains from one sample sequenced in a study of beta chain features in type 1 diabetes. Broader study findings: A moderate, significant TCRB CDR3 shortening appeared in type 1 diabetes across four CD4+ subsets.

Every bit of the isolated RNA underwent reverse transcription, so sequencing read expressed TCRB transcripts. TCRdb's table, derived via immunoSEQ multiplex PCR, lists solely in-frame clones and lacks some. In the table there are about 230,000 clones, approximately 16% of which are singletons. For these TCRs, the target antigens are not known. The sequenced sample consisted of naive CD4+ T cells from blood. The receptors come from a man aged 30 to 45 with type 1 diabetes.

The chain links TRBV15 to TRBJ2-7, with unresolved D. From germline, CDR1 is LNHNV and CDR2 YYDKDF (reference sequence). The germline V and J ends were trimmed by 0 bases and 2 bases, with 11 bases remaining between them. The CDR3 is 15 amino acids. This CDR3 reads CATSRDSGGAYEQYF. As DNA, the CDR3 is TGTGCCACCAGCAGAGATTCTGGCGGAGCCTACGAGCAGTACTTC.

The chain is built from TRBV5-1 and TRBJ2-3, with TRBD1 as a possible D gene (6 bases). This CDR3 spans 15 amino acids. V was shortened by 4 bases and J by 5 bases, with 17 bases between the two germline ends. Germline CDR1 is SGHRS and CDR2 is YFSETQ. In DNA, the CDR3 is TGCGCCAGCAGCCCATTCGACACAGGGATAGATACGCAGTATTTT. Residues: CASSPFDTGIDTQYF. The complete variable domain, with remaining parts taken from reference TRBV5-1 and TRBJ2-3, reads KAGVTQTPRYLIKTRGQQVTLSCSPISGHRSVSWYQQTPGQGLQFLFEYFSETQRNKGNFPGRFSGRQFSNSRSEMNVSTLELGDSALYLCASSPFDTGIDTQYFGPGTRLTVL.

The chain employs TRBV4-2 and TRBJ2-6; TRBD1 might be the D (6 bases). The CDR3 totals 18 residues. Germline CDR1 LGHNA, CDR2 YNFKEQ. With 2 bases removed from V and 2 bases from J, the gap between germline ends came to 16 bases. For the CDR3, the DNA is TGTGCCAGCAGCCAAACCGCAGGGGAGCGGACTGGGGCCAACGTCCTGACTTTC. Translation: CASSQTAGERTGANVLTF.

The chain is built from TRBV30 and TRBJ2-5; the D gene is possibly TRBD1 (5 bases). V dropped 0 bases and J dropped 5 bases, with 7 bases sitting between them. Germline assignment: CDR1 GTSNPN and CDR2 SVGIG (reference sequence). The CDR3 is 12 residues long. In nucleotides, the CDR3 is TGTGCCTGGAGTGTACAGGCCGAGACCCAGTACTTC. It codes for CAWSVQAETQYF.

The genes are TRBV5-4 and TRBJ2-3; TRBD1 matches 7 bases. CDR3 length: 15 amino acids. V dropped 4 bases and J dropped 0; count of bases not matched to a gene: 5. Germline V gene lookup returns CDR1 SGHNT and CDR2 YYREEE (reference sequence). Written as DNA, the CDR3 is TGTGCCAGCAGCCTGGGACAGACTAGCACAGATACGCAGTATTTT. Amino acid sequence: CASSLGQTSTDTQYF.

This clone was counted between two and nine times. The J gene is TRBJ2-5, the V gene TRBV20-1; D uncertain. Trimming left V 7 bases short and J 4 bases short, with 10 bases between. In germline, CDR1 is DFQATT, CDR2 SNEGSKA (reference sequence). The CDR3 is made up of 11 amino acids. Here the CDR3 reads CSGEWGETQYF. The CDR3 nucleotides are TGCAGTGGAGAATGGGGAGAGACCCAGTACTTC.

This clone was seen a handful of times. V and J are TRBV9 and TRBJ2-4, with D possibly being TRBD2 (5 bases). The germline V and J ends were trimmed by 1 base and 8 bases, with 13 bases remaining between them. There are 14 residues in the CDR3. CDR1 SGDLS and CDR2 YYNGEE come from the germline V gene. The CDR3: CASSVSGSGDIQYF. The CDR3 DNA reads TGTGCCAGCAGCGTAAGCGGCTCCGGGGACATTCAGTACTTC.

The chain has TRBV20-1 and TRBJ1-3; D unresolved. The CDR3 is 10 residues long. V lost 3 bases to trimming and J lost 8 bases, with 5 bases between them. The V gene's germline CDR1 is DFQATT and CDR2 SNEGSKA (reference sequence). CDR3: CSASTDTIYF. Here the CDR3 DNA reads TGCAGTGCTAGTACGGACACCATATATTTT.

This clone occurred a few times. The chain carries TRBV29-1 and TRBJ2-1, with 13 bases lining up with TRBD2. Trimming removed 6 bases from V and 6 bases from J; junction bases left unmatched: 5. Germline CDR1 is SQVTM and CDR2 is ANQGSEA. The CDR3 has 14 residues. The CDR3 DNA sequence: TGCAGCGTGCGCGGACTAGCGGGGGTCAATGAGCAGTTCTTC. Translated, it gives CSVRGLAGVNEQFF.

CDR3 DNA sequence: TGTGCCAGCAGTTTTGGGGCAGCCGAGCAGTTCTTC. As protein: CASSFGAAEQFF. The chain employs TRBV28 and TRBJ2-1, with a weak D call TRBD1 (5 bases). Germline CDR1 reads MDHEN; CDR2 reads SYDVKM. V was cut by 3 bases and J by 10 bases, with 10 bases left in between. This CDR3 comprises 12 residues.

A note on this clone: The sample contains more than one DNA sequence encoding this CDR3. V and J are TRBV30 and TRBJ1-5; D is uncertain. Looked up from germline, CDR1 is GTSNPN and CDR2 is SVGIG (reference sequence). V was shortened by 0 bases and J by 0 bases, with 3 bases between the two germline ends. The CDR3 length is 13 residues. CDR3 protein: CAWSVGSNQPQHF. The DNA for the CDR3 is TGTGCCTGGAGTGTAGGTAGCAATCAGCCCCAGCATTTT.

This clone was recorded a few times. The CDR3 region has the DNA TGTGCCTGGAGTGACCATGACAGGGGAGTTACTGAAGCTTTCTTT. Translation: CAWSDHDRGVTEAFF. This sequence joins TRBV30 and TRBJ1-1; 8 nucleotides align to TRBD1. With V trimmed by 1 base and J by 5 bases, 9 bases remained unmatched. Germline V gives CDR1 GTSNPN, CDR2 SVGIG (reference sequence). The CDR3 has 15 residues.

J is TRBJ1-1 and V is TRBV4-1; D not resolved. The ends were cut back, 5 bases at V and 0 bases at J, with 7 bases in the middle. This CDR3 spans 13 amino acids. CDR1 is MGHRA, CDR2 YSYEKL, per germline. The CDR3 sequence is CASSVRMNTEAFF. The CDR3 region has the DNA TGCGCCAGCAGCGTACGGATGAACACTGAAGCTTTCTTT.

This chain links TRBV30 with TRBJ1-2; 9 positions agree with TRBD1. The V gene end was trimmed by 0 bases and the J gene end by 4 bases; junction bases not matched to a gene: 3. This CDR3 is 14 amino acids long. The germline V gene encodes CDR1 GTSNPN and CDR2 SVGIG (reference sequence). CDR3 sequence reads: CAWSVRDRVYGYTF. For the CDR3, the DNA is TGTGCCTGGAGTGTACGGGACAGGGTCTATGGCTACACCTTC.

The V call is TRBV4-1, the J call TRBJ2-4, with no clear D. Germline-derived CDR1 and CDR2 are MGHRA and YSYEKL. Trimming took off 11 bases at V and 0 bases at J, with 14 bases between the two ends. The CDR3 is 14 amino acids. Written as DNA, the CDR3 is TGCGCCCAAAAGGGATTCTTAGCCAAAAACATTCAGTACTTC. This codes for CAQKGFLAKNIQYF.

This clone was counted a few times. The V and J genes are TRBV19 and TRBJ2-1; 11 bases are shared with TRBD1. CDR1 LNHDA and CDR2 SQIVND come from the germline V gene (reference sequence). The CDR3 is 11 amino acids. The ends lost 6 bases at V and 15 bases at J; junction bases unmatched: 4. Written as DNA, the CDR3 is TGTGCCAGTAGGGGACAGGGGGGTTCGTTCTTC. Amino acids: CASRGQGGSFF. The full variable domain, its missing parts supplied by reference TRBV19 and TRBJ2-1, is DGGITQSPKYLFRKEGQNVTLSCEQNLNHDAMYWYRQDPGQGLRLIYYSQIVNDFQKGDIAEGYSVSREKKESFPLTVTSAQKNPTAFYLCASRGQGGSFFGPGTRLTVL.

The sample holds a few counts of this clone. CDR3 sequence: CASSVSASIFSGANVLTF. In DNA form, the CDR3 reads TGTGCCAGCAGCGTGTCGGCCAGCATATTCTCTGGGGCCAACGTCCTGACTTTC. The chain employs TRBV9 and TRBJ2-6; D remains ambiguous. V was cut by 2 bases and J by 0 bases, with 15 bases left in between. Looked up from germline, CDR1 is SGDLS and CDR2 is YYNGEE. The CDR3 runs 18 residues.

The genes are TRBV30 and TRBJ2-7; 8 positions agree with TRBD1. The V gene's germline CDR1 is GTSNPN and CDR2 SVGIG (reference sequence). The CDR3 consists of 13 residues. The V and J ends lost 0 bases and 6 bases, in that order; junction bases with no gene match: 4. The CDR3 reads CAWSVTDRAEQYF. CDR3 bases: TGTGCCTGGAGTGTCACGGACAGGGCCGAGCAGTACTTC.

The genes are TRBV7-2 and TRBJ1-2; D gene ambiguous. This CDR3 has 14 amino acids. The V gene's germline CDR1 is SGHTA and CDR2 FQGNSA. V lost 1 base, J lost 5 bases, and 11 bases lay in between. CDR3 bases: TGTGCCAGCAGCTTAGAGAACATTGGTTATGGCTACACCTTC. It yields the protein CASSLENIGYGYTF.

This clone was seen only a few times. This sequence joins TRBV11-2 and TRBJ2-1; TRBD1 might be the D (7 bases). V lost 10 bases and J 8 bases, leaving 18 bases between the germline ends. Germline V gene sequence: CDR1 SGHAT, CDR2 FQNNGV. This CDR3 has 13 residues. Here the CDR3 reads CATSLGGTDEQFF. The CDR3 region has the DNA TGTGCCACCTCTTTGGGCGGGACAGATGAGCAGTTCTTC.

Note on this clone: The identical CDR3 is also encoded by other nucleotide sequences in the sample. J is TRBJ2-7 and V is TRBV7-9; a possible D gene is TRBD2 (5 bases). V was pared by 6 bases and J by 4 bases, with 10 bases between. The germline V gene has CDR1 SEHNR and CDR2 FQNEAQ (reference sequence). This CDR3 is built from 12 residues. CDR3: CASSPSGYEQYF. For the CDR3, the DNA is TGTGCCAGCAGTCCCTCGGGGTACGAGCAGTACTTC.

This chain links TRBV7-3 with TRBJ2-6; D gene uncertain. Trimming pared 1 base from V and 3 bases from J, leaving 7 bases between. The CDR3 is made up of 15 amino acids. Looked up from germline, CDR1 is SGHTA and CDR2 is FQGTGA. Written as DNA, the CDR3 is TGTGCCAGCAGCTTAAGTGGAAGTGGGGCCAACGTCCTGACTTTC. Encoded protein: CASSLSGSGANVLTF.

This clone was recorded a few times. The V gene is TRBV30, the J gene TRBJ1-5; no firm D call. The germline CDR1 and CDR2 sequences are GTSNPN and SVGIG (reference sequence). CDR3 length equals 14 residues. Trimming shortened V by 0 bases and J by 4 bases, and 10 bases separated the two germline ends. CDR3 loop: CAWSVTQTNQPQHF. DNA of the CDR3: TGTGCCTGGAGTGTAACACAGACTAATCAGCCCCAGCATTTT. The full variable domain, rest sourced from reference TRBV30 and TRBJ1-5, is SQTIHQWPATLVQPVGSPLSLECTVEGTSNPNLYWYRQAAGRGLQLLFYSVGIGQISSEVPQNLSASRPQDRQFILSSKKLLLSDSGFYLCAWSVTQTNQPQHFGDGTRLSIL.

This clone was counted a few times. This chain uses TRBV10-2 with TRBJ2-5, with a possible D match to TRBD2 (6 bases). Looked up from germline, CDR1 is WSHSY and CDR2 is SAAADI. This CDR3 spans 11 amino acids. V lost 6 bases to trimming and J lost 9 bases, with 11 bases between them. The CDR3 loop reads CASSPGLPQYF. The DNA for the CDR3 is TGCGCCAGCAGCCCGGGACTCCCCCAGTACTTC.

This chain links TRBV28 with TRBJ2-6, with TRBD1 identical over 12 bases. CDR1 is MDHEN and CDR2 is SYDVKM in the germline V gene. The CDR3 is 17 residues long. V gave up 4 bases and J gave up 1 base; unmatched junction bases: 2. CDR3: CASSSGQGASGANVLTF. As DNA, the CDR3 is TGTGCCAGCAGTTCGGGACAGGGGGCTTCTGGGGCCAACGTCCTGACTTTC.

CDR3 DNA: TGTGCCAGCAGCTTCTACAGTCAAGAGACCCAGTACTTC. Translation gives CASSFYSQETQYF. V usage is TRBV7-9 and J usage is TRBJ2-5; D gene ambiguous. CDR1 is SEHNR and CDR2 is FQNEAQ in the germline V gene (reference sequence). V lost 3 bases, J lost 2 bases, and 7 bases lay in between. CDR3 length: 13 residues.

This clone showed up just a few times. This chain links TRBV30 with TRBJ2-6, with D perhaps matching TRBD2 (6 bases). V lost 4 bases, J lost 0 bases, and 7 bases lay in between. CDR3 length equals 14 residues. Germline V lookup: CDR1 GTSNPN, CDR2 SVGIG (reference sequence). CDR3 nucleotide sequence: TGTGCCTGGAAGACTAGCTCTGGGGCCAACGTCCTGACTTTC. It yields the protein CAWKTSSGANVLTF.